Listed here are 17 T cell receptor beta chains from one sample, sequenced in a study of T cell repertoires in cytomegalovirus infection. These receptors have no known antigen. TCRdb recomputed calls from the reads with MiXCR, one row per CDR3 protein. The data hold under 120,000 distinct CDR3 sequences, with roughly 41% observed a single time. The specimen comprised CD8+ T cells from cultured PBMCs, sampled from culture after CMV antigen stimulation. These receptors were collected from a human donor in good health (CMV status not recorded). Some clones in this sample may be carry-over from other donors' samples.

The rearrangement links TRBV7-6 to TRBJ1-1; D is unresolved. This CDR3 spans 12 amino acids. Looked up from germline, CDR1 is SGHVS and CDR2 is FNYEAQ. V was shortened by 6 bases and J by 4 bases, with 9 bases between the two germline ends. This CDR3 reads CASRAVGTEAFF. CDR3 bases: TGTGCCAGCAGGGCGGTTGGCACTGAAGCTTTCTTT.

V is TRBV6-5 and J is TRBJ2-7; D is ambiguous. The V end lost 6 bases, the J end lost 0 bases, and 9 bases lay between the germline ends. Germline V gene data show CDR1 as MNHEY and CDR2 as SVGAGI. The CDR3 is 13 residues long. CDR3: CASSRNPSYEQYF. Here the CDR3 DNA reads TGTGCCAGCAGCCGCAACCCCTCCTACGAGCAGTACTTC.

The rearrangement joins TRBV12-3 or TRBV12-4 to TRBJ1-1; tentative D call: TRBD1 (5 bases). The CDR3 sequence is 13 residues long. V gave up 5 bases and J gave up 4 bases, with 11 bases separating them. CDR3 loop: CASSKQGATEAFF. The DNA of the CDR3 is TGTGCCAGCAGTAAGCAGGGAGCCACTGAAGCTTTCTTT.

This clonotype was counted only a few times. In nucleotides, the CDR3 is TGTGCCAGCAGACGAATCGGGGGGACAGCCCAAGAGACCCAGTACTTC. It specifies CASRRIGGTAQETQYF. This chain links TRBV11-2 with TRBJ2-5; D may be TRBD1 or TRBD2 (7 bases each). V was pared by 6 bases and J by 1 base, with 18 bases between. The length of the CDR3 is 16 residues. Germline CDR1 and CDR2: SGHAT and FQNNGV.

V gene TRBV7-9 combines with J gene TRBJ1-1; D gene ambiguous. The V gene's germline CDR1 is SEHNR and CDR2 FQNEAQ (reference sequence). The V end lost 2 bases, the J end lost 1 base, and 8 bases lay between the germline ends. This CDR3 comprises 14 residues. As DNA, the CDR3 is TGTGCCAGCAGCTTATGGGCAGGGAACACTGAAGCTTTCTTT. Protein product: CASSLWAGNTEAFF.

The chain has TRBV6-5 and TRBJ2-2; tentative D call: TRBD2 (5 bases). Trimming shortened V by 6 bases and J by 6 bases, and 11 bases separated the two germline ends. CDR1 MNHEY and CDR2 SVGAGI come from the germline V gene. This CDR3 is built from 13 residues. For the CDR3, the DNA is TGTGCCAGCAGACCCACCGGGGCCGGGGAGCTGTTTTTT. It is translated as CASRPTGAGELFF.

This clonotype was recorded many times. This rearrangement joins TRBV7-2 to TRBJ1-1, with 9 bases matching TRBD1. Trimming removed 3 bases from V and 0 bases from J; junction bases left unmatched: 8. This CDR3 spans 17 amino acids. CDR1 SGHTA and CDR2 FQGNSA come from the germline V gene. The CDR3 nucleotides read TGTGCCAGCAGCTTCCCCGGGACAGGGCATATGAACACTGAAGCTTTCTTT. This encodes CASSFPGTGHMNTEAFF.

Worth noting for this clonotype: The junction differs from germline at one of its ends, possibly a read error. The rearrangement links TRBV28 to TRBJ2-7; maybe TRBD1 (6 bases). The length of the CDR3 is 15 residues. Germline-derived CDR1 and CDR2 are MDHEN and SYDVKM. The DNA of the CDR3 is TGTGCCACCAGTTTTCTTTCAGGGGTATTCAACGAGCAGTACTTC. The encoded protein is CATSFLSGVFNEQYF.

V is TRBV7-9 and J is TRBJ1-2; a weak D match, TRBD1 (5 bases). This CDR3 spans 12 amino acids. Trimming left V 5 bases short and J 4 bases short, with 8 bases between. Germline values: CDR1 SEHNR, CDR2 FQNEAQ (reference sequence). The CDR3 loop is CASSLDIYGYTF. For the CDR3, the DNA is TGTGCCAGCAGCCTGGACATCTATGGCTACACCTTC.

This clonotype was observed a few times. The V call is TRBV7-2, the J call TRBJ1-1; no clear D gene. The CDR3 spans 15 residues. Between the trimmed V and J ends, which lost 3 bases and 0 bases, there was a span of 11 bases. CDR1 and CDR2 from the germline V gene are SGHTA and FQGNSA. This CDR3 reads CASSFPHTMNTEAFF. CDR3 coding DNA: TGTGCCAGCAGCTTTCCACATACCATGAACACTGAAGCTTTCTTT. Supplemented by reference TRBV7-2 and TRBJ1-1, the full variable domain reads GAGVSQSPSNKVTEKGKDVELRCDPISGHTALYWYRQSLGQGLEFLIYFQGNSAPDKSGLPSDRFSAERTGGSVSTLTIQRTQQEDSAVYLCASSFPHTMNTEAFFGQGTRLTVV.

This chain uses TRBV19 with TRBJ1-2; D uncertain. Germline loops: CDR1 LNHDA, CDR2 SQIVND (reference sequence). This CDR3 has 13 residues. Trimming took off 5 bases at V and 0 bases at J, with 7 bases between the two ends. CDR3 bases: TGTGCCAGTAGTGGGCAGGCTAACTATGGCTACACCTTC. Encoded protein: CASSGQANYGYTF.

This clonotype was seen at least ten times. This sequence joins TRBV2 and TRBJ1-5; D not resolved. From germline, CDR1 is SNHLY and CDR2 FYNNEI. The CDR3 contains 15 residues. V was shortened by 0 bases and J by 2 bases, with 8 bases between the two germline ends. The CDR3 nucleotides are TGTGCCAGCAGTGAAGCGGCCACAGGCAATCAGCCCCAGCATTTT. Protein: CASSEAATGNQPQHF. The variable domain in full, completed from reference TRBV2 and TRBJ1-5, reads EPEVTQTPSHQVTQMGQEVILRCVPISNHLYFYWYRQILGQKVEFLVSFYNNEISEKSEIFDDQFSVERPDGSNFTLKIRSTKLEDSAMYFCASSEAATGNQPQHFGDGTRLSIL.

This clonotype was counted many times. The chain carries TRBV6-6 and TRBJ1-4; no clear D gene. The CDR3 extends over 14 amino acids. The V end was cut by 6 bases, the J end by 10 bases, with 18 bases between. CDR1 and CDR2 (germline): MNHNY, SVGAGI (reference sequence). The CDR3 loop is CASSSMGVSGKLFF. The CDR3 bases are TGTGCCAGCAGCTCAATGGGTGTATCTGGAAAACTGTTTTTT.

The CDR3 DNA sequence: TGCAGTGCTAGGAGGGACAGGGATTTCCCTGACTACACCTTC. Its protein is CSARRDRDFPDYTF. V usage is TRBV20-1 and J usage is TRBJ1-2; 9 nucleotides agree with TRBD1. Per the germline V gene, CDR1 is DFQATT and CDR2 is SNEGSKA (reference sequence). The CDR3 contains 14 residues. The V gene end was trimmed by 3 bases and the J gene end by 10 bases; junction bases not matched to a gene: 12.

The CDR3 region is CASSLGRITEAFF. DNA of the CDR3: TGTGCCAGCAGCTTAGGCAGGATCACTGAAGCTTTCTTT. The chain joins TRBV11-1 to TRBJ1-1; D is unresolved. Germline CDR1 reads SGHAT; CDR2 reads FQDESV (reference sequence). This CDR3 contains 13 residues. The V gene lost 1 base and the J gene lost 4 bases, with 7 bases spanning the gap.

This clonotype has ten or more counts. V and J are TRBV7-9 and TRBJ2-7; 12 bases are shared with TRBD2. Germline CDR1 reads SEHNR; CDR2 reads FQNEAQ (reference sequence). The ends lost 5 bases at V and 7 bases at J; junction bases unmatched: 12. This CDR3 has 16 residues. CDR3 nucleotides: TGTGCCAGCAGCCCTGACTCTAGCGGGGGGGCCAGAGAGCAGTACTTC. It specifies CASSPDSSGGAREQYF. Filled out from reference TRBV7-9 and TRBJ2-7, the complete variable domain reads DTGVSQNPRHKITKRGQNVTFRCDPISEHNRLYWYRQTLGQGPEFLTYFQNEAQLEKSRLLSDRFSAERPKGSFSTLEIQRTEQGDSAMYLCASSPDSSGGAREQYFGPGTRLTVT.

This clonotype has more than one count but fewer than ten. The chain joins TRBV7-6 to TRBJ2-3; 9 nucleotides align to TRBD2. Germline values: CDR1 SGHVS, CDR2 FNYEAQ. Unmatched junction bases numbered 6, after V lost 1 base and J lost 4 bases. CDR3 length: 16 residues. The CDR3 loop is CASSLGASGVPDTQYF. CDR3 bases: TGTGCCAGCAGCTTAGGGGCTAGCGGGGTACCAGATACGCAGTATTTT.